These T cell receptor beta chains were read from a single sample in a study of OX40 agonist ivuxolimab in advanced cancers. Sequenced by immunoSEQ multiplex PCR; TCRdb stores in-frame clones only, minus some. Counted here are 70,000 to 85,000 clones, about 88% occurring once; the ten biggest clones make up under 1.1%. The material sequenced was CD4+ or CD8+ T cells sorted from blood, taken in a trial of the OX40 agonist ivuxolimab. The receptors come from an adult with an advanced solid tumor such as melanoma, head and neck, liver or kidney cancer. CDR3s include the opening cysteine and the closing phenylalanine or tryptophan. D genes are given only for firm matches. For some rows the clone size is stated as once, few or many, or as a class when expanded; others skip it.

TRBV29-1	TRBJ2-2	TRBD2	NA	TGCAGCACGGGAGGCGACGGGGAGCTGTTTTTT	CSTGGDGELFF
TRBV5-1	TRBJ1-1	NA	once	TGCGCCAGCAGGTCAGGGACGACTGAAGCTTTCTTT	CASRSGTTEAFF
TRBV6-1	TRBJ2-1	NA	NA	TGTGCCAGCAGTGAACAATTTACAGTAAACTCCTACAATGAGCAGTTCTTC	CASSEQFTVNSYNEQFF
TRBV28	TRBJ1-1	TRBD1	NA	TGTGCCAGCAGTATACTGACAGGGGGGGGGACTGAAGCTTTCTTT	CASSILTGGGTEAFF
TRBV6-1	TRBJ2-5	NA	NA	TGTGCCAGCAGTCCGACGGGCCAAGAGACCCAGTACTTC	CASSPTGQETQYF
TRBV7-2	TRBJ2-7	NA	NA	TGTGCCAGCAGTCCCGGGGATAGGCAGTACTTC	CASSPGDRQYF
TRBV28	TRBJ2-1	NA	once	TGTGCCAGCAGTTTCACAATATACAATGAGCAGTTCTTC	CASSFTIYNEQFF
TRBV18	TRBJ2-7	NA	NA	TGTGCCAGCTCAAGGGACAGGGGGCGACTAGCGGGACCCGAGCAGTACTTC	CASSRDRGRLAGPEQYF
TRBV11-3	TRBJ2-1	TRBD2	NA	TGTGCCAGCAGCTTAGATTTCCTAGCGGGGTACAATGAGCAGTTCTTC	CASSLDFLAGYNEQFF
TRBV5-4	TRBJ2-3	TRBD2	NA	TGTGCCAGCAGCGAGTGGAGGGAGGGGAGCACAGATACGCAGTATTTT	CASSEWREGSTDTQYF
TRBV10-3	TRBJ1-2	NA	NA	TGTGCCATCAGTAAGGGAGGGGATAACTATGGCTACACCTTC	CAISKGGDNYGYTF
TRBV5-1	TRBJ1-1	NA	once	TGCGCCAGCAGCTTGGGCGGGGGGGTCGGCACTGAAGCTTTCTTT	CASSLGGGVGTEAFF
TRBV29-1	TRBJ1-1	NA	NA	TGCAGCGCGAGCAGGGGAAGGGGAAAAATGAACACTGAAGCTTTCTTT	CSASRGRGKMNTEAFF
TRBV7-2	TRBJ2-1	NA	NA	TGTGCCAGCAGCTTCGCAGGGCCCAATGAGCAGTTCTTC	CASSFAGPNEQFF
TRBV2	TRBJ2-7	NA	NA	TGTGCCAGCAGTTCATGGGCGGGCGCCTACGAGCAGTACTTC	CASSSWAGAYEQYF
TRBV5-1	TRBJ1-3	NA	NA	TGCGCCAGCAGCTTGGCAGGGAACTCTGGAAACACCATATATTTT	CASSLAGNSGNTIYF
TRBV6-5	TRBJ1-2	TRBD1	NA	TGTGCCAGCAGCCCTCAGGGGGCGGGGGTCTATGGCTACACCTTC	CASSPQGAGVYGYTF
TRBV14	TRBJ1-2	NA	NA	TGTGCCAGCAGCCAAAATTTGTACACCTTCTATGGCTACACCTTC	CASSQNLYTFYGYTF
TRBV5-6	TRBJ1-5	NA	NA	TGTGCCAGCAGCTCCTCGGGGCGTCAGCCCCAGCATTTT	CASSSSGRQPQHF
TRBV28	TRBJ2-7	NA	NA	TGTGCCAGCTCCCACAGTTCCTACGAGCAGTACTTC	CASSHSSYEQYF